What follows are 17 T cell receptor beta chains derived from one specimen sequenced in a study of CD8+ T cells in alopecia areata. Reverse transcription of extracted RNA yielded cDNA, which provided the sequencing template. Libraries were prepared by immunoSEQ multiplex PCR; TCRdb keeps only in-frame clonotypes and omits some of them. This sample yields under 150,000 clones, of which roughly 57% are seen a single time; 5.7% belongs to the top ten. As to treatment: oral pan-JAK inhibitor, 5-10 mg twice daily. Material: CD4+ T cells sorted from blood, obtained at week 4, from a patient treated with tofacitinib. Every receptor here comes from a human donor with alopecia areata.

The chain recombines TRBV30 with TRBJ2-3; 10 positions agree with TRBD2. The ends lost 1 base at V and 2 bases at J; junction bases unmatched: 6. Germline V gene data show CDR1 as GTSNPN and CDR2 as SVGIG (reference sequence). This CDR3 is 16 amino acids long. The CDR3: CAWSAGAGGNTDTQYF. CDR3 DNA: TGTGCCTGGAGTGCCGGAGCGGGAGGGAACACAGATACGCAGTATTTT. The whole variable domain, remainder taken from reference TRBV30 and TRBJ2-3, is SQTIHQWPATLVQPVGSPLSLECTVEGTSNPNLYWYRQAAGRGLQLLFYSVGIGQISSEVPQNLSASRPQDRQFILSSKKLLLSDSGFYLCAWSAGAGGNTDTQYFGPGTRLTVL.

The chain employs TRBV29-1 and TRBJ2-1; the D gene is possibly TRBD1 (5 bases). The length of the CDR3 is 11 residues. V lost 6 bases to trimming and J lost 9 bases, with 12 bases between them. CDR1 and CDR2 (germline): SQVTM, ANQGSEA. The CDR3 region is CSVGRQGEQFF. CDR3 DNA sequence: TGCAGCGTCGGGCGTCAGGGTGAGCAGTTCTTC.

This clone appeared a few times. The V gene is TRBV4-3, the J gene TRBJ2-5; D may be TRBD1 (5 bases). V was cut by 0 bases and J by 4 bases, with 9 bases left in between. Looked up from germline, CDR1 is LGHNA and CDR2 is YSLEER. The CDR3 extends over 14 amino acids. CDR3 protein: CASSQEWQGETQYF. CDR3 DNA: TGCGCCAGCAGCCAAGAATGGCAGGGAGAGACCCAGTACTTC.

This clone was seen more than once but under ten times. This CDR3 is CASSIGKAVGEQFF. DNA of the CDR3: TGTGCCAGCAGCATTGGGAAGGCTGTGGGCGAGCAGTTCTTC. The V call is TRBV5-4, the J call TRBJ2-1, with D hard to call. The CDR3 totals 14 residues. V lost 4 bases and J 10 bases, leaving 18 bases between the germline ends. From germline, CDR1 is SGHNT and CDR2 YYREEE (reference sequence).

The chain employs TRBV7-8 and TRBJ2-3; D is unclear. CDR3 length: 15 residues. Between the trimmed V and J ends, which lost 4 bases and 2 bases, there was a span of 13 bases. Germline V lookup: CDR1 SGHVS, CDR2 FQNEAQ. CDR3 coding DNA: TGTGCCAGCAGCTCAGTGAGCATATTCACAGATACGCAGTATTTT. Translating gives CASSSVSIFTDTQYF.

The rearrangement joins TRBV4-1 to TRBJ2-5; D may match TRBD1 or TRBD2 (5 bases each). V gave up 0 bases and J gave up 5 bases, with 19 bases separating them. The CDR3 totals 17 residues. The germline gives CDR1 MGHRA, CDR2 YSYEKL. The CDR3 DNA reads as TGCGCCAGCAGCCAAGACCAACGTCTTGGGGGTTCGGAGACCCAGTACTTC. This sequence encodes CASSQDQRLGGSETQYF.

This chain uses TRBV10-3 with TRBJ2-7; D uncertain. CDR1 ENHRY and CDR2 SYGVKD come from the germline V gene. The CDR3 covers 14 residues. Trimming took off 10 bases at V and 4 bases at J, with 20 bases between the two ends. CDR3 in amino acids: CATFSWTEPYEQYF. The CDR3 nucleotides are TGTGCCACCTTTTCTTGGACGGAACCTTACGAGCAGTACTTC.

This clone was picked up a small number of times. The chain employs TRBV5-1 and TRBJ2-3; 9 positions agree with TRBD2. Per the germline V gene, CDR1 is SGHRS and CDR2 is YFSETQ. V shed 2 bases, J shed 1 base, and the junction held 2 bases outside the gene matches. CDR3 size: 15 residues. CDR3: CASSFSGSGTDTQYF. The CDR3 DNA follows: TGCGCCAGCAGCTTTAGCGGGAGCGGCACAGATACGCAGTATTTT.

The chain is built from TRBV29-1 and TRBJ1-2, with TRBD1 as a possible D gene (6 bases). Germline-derived CDR1 and CDR2 are SQVTM and ANQGSEA. The ends were cut back, 4 bases at V and 7 bases at J, with 13 bases in the middle. The CDR3 is 12 amino acids. The chain's CDR3 is CSVVTGATGYTF. The CDR3 DNA sequence: TGCAGCGTTGTGACGGGGGCGACTGGCTACACCTTC.

The chain combines TRBV29-1 with TRBJ1-4; D is unclear. This CDR3 is 14 amino acids long. The V end was cut by 4 bases, the J end by 1 base, with 10 bases between. The germline V gene encodes CDR1 SQVTM and CDR2 ANQGSEA. Written as DNA, the CDR3 is TGCAGCGTTGGCTCCCGCCTAACTAATGAAAAACTGTTTTTT. Translated, it gives CSVGSRLTNEKLFF.

This clone was observed a handful of times. In the same sample, other DNA sequences code for this CDR3. The genes are TRBV2 and TRBJ1-2; tentatively, D is TRBD1 (5 bases). Deletions cut 1 base from V and 6 bases from J, with 9 bases between. The CDR3 has 13 residues. Germline V gives CDR1 SNHLY, CDR2 FYNNEI. The CDR3 bases are TGTGCCAGCAGTGAAGTTCGGGGGGATGGCTACACCTTC. It is translated as CASSEVRGDGYTF.

The chain links TRBV7-9 to TRBJ2-2; D gene unclear. V lost 5 bases, J lost 1 base, and 11 bases lay in between. CDR1 is SEHNR and CDR2 is FQNEAQ in the germline V gene (reference sequence). CDR3 length equals 15 residues. CDR3 residues: CASSRGMVNTGELFF. CDR3 coding DNA: TGTGCCAGCAGCCGTGGCATGGTGAACACCGGGGAGCTGTTTTTT.

The chain uses TRBV5-1 and TRBJ2-3, with TRBD2 identical over 10 bases. V dropped 6 bases and J dropped 2; count of bases not matched to a gene: 12. Germline V CDR1 and CDR2: SGHRS, YFSETQ. This CDR3 has 17 amino acids. CDR3 sequence reads: CASKFPQRGGVTDTQYF. In DNA form, the CDR3 reads TGCGCCAGCAAGTTCCCCCAGCGGGGGGGCGTCACAGATACGCAGTATTTT.

In its sample, this clone was seen once. The chain has TRBV23-1 and TRBJ2-7; D may be TRBD1 or TRBD2 (7 bases each). TRBV23-1 is sorted into the ORF group, with uncertain function. The CDR3 is made up of 19 amino acids. V lost 6 bases to trimming and J lost 0 bases, with 27 bases between them. The CDR3 nucleotides are TGCGCCAGCAGCCAAGATATCCGTTCAGCAGGGGGGGGCTCCTACGAGCAGTACTTC. Translation gives CASSQDIRSAGGGSYEQYF.

The CDR3 region is CASSGTSGTTDTQYF. The CDR3 nucleotides read TGTGCCAGCAGTGGGACTAGCGGGACCACAGATACGCAGTATTTT. This rearrangement joins TRBV2 to TRBJ2-3; 12 nucleotides agree with TRBD2. The CDR3 is made up of 15 amino acids. CDR1 and CDR2 from the germline V gene are SNHLY and FYNNEI. V shed 4 bases and J 2 bases; nucleotides not matched to a gene: 1.

The sample holds a few counts of this clone. The rearrangement joins TRBV6-5 to TRBJ2-5; no firm D call. The CDR3 is 16 residues long. V was pared by 0 bases and J by 4 bases, with 15 bases between. Germline V gene data show CDR1 as MNHEY and CDR2 as SVGAGI. This chain's CDR3 is CASSYSSVPSGETQYF. In nucleotides, the CDR3 is TGTGCCAGCAGTTACTCTTCCGTCCCTTCCGGAGAGACCCAGTACTTC.

V usage is TRBV27 and J usage is TRBJ2-3; 10 positions agree with TRBD1. The CDR3 sequence is 15 residues long. Germline V gene lookup returns CDR1 MNHEY and CDR2 SMNVEV (reference sequence). The V and J ends lost 5 bases and 4 bases, in that order; junction bases with no gene match: 6. CDR3 sequence (DNA): TGTGCCAGCAGTGCTCCGGGACAGGGGCCAGATACGCAGTATTTT. Translating gives CASSAPGQGPDTQYF.